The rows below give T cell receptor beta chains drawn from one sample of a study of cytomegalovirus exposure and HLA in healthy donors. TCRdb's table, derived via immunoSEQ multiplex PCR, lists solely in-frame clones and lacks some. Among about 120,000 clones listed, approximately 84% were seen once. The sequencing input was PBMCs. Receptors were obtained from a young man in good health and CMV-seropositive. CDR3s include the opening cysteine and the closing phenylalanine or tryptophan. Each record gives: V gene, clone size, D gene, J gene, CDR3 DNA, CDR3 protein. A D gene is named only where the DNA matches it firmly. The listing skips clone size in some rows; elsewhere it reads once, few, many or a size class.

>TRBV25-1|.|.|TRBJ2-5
TGTGCCAGCAGTGATGGTAGCGGACAAGAGACCCAGTACTTC
CASSDGSGQETQYF
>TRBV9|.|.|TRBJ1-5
TGTGCCAGCAGCGCCGGCCCCTTGGAGGTAAAGGCCCAGCATTTT
CASSAGPLEVKAQHF
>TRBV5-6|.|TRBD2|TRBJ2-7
TGTGCCAGCAGCCTCCTAGCGGGACAGTCGGGGGAGCAGTACTTC
CASSLLAGQSGEQYF
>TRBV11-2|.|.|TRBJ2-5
TGTGCCAGCAGAGGGCAGGGGGAGACCCAGTACTTC
CASRGQGETQYF
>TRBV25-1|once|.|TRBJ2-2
TGTGCCAGCAGTGAGGCCAAACCGGGACACCTCACCGGGGAGCTGTTTTTT
CASSEAKPGHLTGELFF
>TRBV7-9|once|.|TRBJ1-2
TGTGCCAGCAGCCCTGACGGGAACCGAGCTAACTATGGCTACACCTTC
CASSPDGNRANYGYTF
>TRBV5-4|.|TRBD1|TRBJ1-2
TGTGCCAGCAGCCCGAAGGACAGGGGTCTTGGCTACACCTTC
CASSPKDRGLGYTF
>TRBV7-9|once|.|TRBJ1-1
TGTTCCAGCAGCTTAGGCAGGGCCGAAGCTTTCTTT
CSSSLGRAEAFF
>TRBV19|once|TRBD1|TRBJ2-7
TGTGCCAGTAGTATAGTAGGACAGGGGGCCATCTACGAGCAGTACTTC
CASSIVGQGAIYEQYF
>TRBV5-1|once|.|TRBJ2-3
TGCGCCAGCACCCAGGGGACGCAAGGCACAGATACGCAGTATTTT
CASTQGTQGTDTQYF
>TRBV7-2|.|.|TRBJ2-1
TGTGCCAGCAGCTTACAGGGATGGTCGGTGGGGAATGAGCAGTTCTTC
CASSLQGWSVGNEQFF
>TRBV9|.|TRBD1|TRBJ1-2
TGTGCCAGCAGCGTCCTTACAGGGGGCGCGGATGGCTACACCTTC
CASSVLTGGADGYTF
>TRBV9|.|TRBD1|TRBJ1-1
TGTGCCAGCAGCAGCAGGGGGATGAACACTGAAGCTTTCTTT
CASSSRGMNTEAFF